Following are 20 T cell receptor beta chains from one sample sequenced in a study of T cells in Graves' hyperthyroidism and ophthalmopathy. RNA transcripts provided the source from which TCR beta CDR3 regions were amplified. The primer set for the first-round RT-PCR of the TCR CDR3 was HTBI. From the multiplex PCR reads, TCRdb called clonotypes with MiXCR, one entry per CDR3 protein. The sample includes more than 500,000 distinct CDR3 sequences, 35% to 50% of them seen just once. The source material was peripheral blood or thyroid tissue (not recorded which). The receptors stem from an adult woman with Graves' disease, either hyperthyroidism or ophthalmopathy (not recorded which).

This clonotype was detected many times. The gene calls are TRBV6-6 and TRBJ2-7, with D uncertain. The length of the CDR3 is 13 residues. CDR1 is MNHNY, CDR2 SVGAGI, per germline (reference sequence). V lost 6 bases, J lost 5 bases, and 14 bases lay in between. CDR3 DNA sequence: TGTGCCAGCAGGGGTTGGGGTGTCGACGAGCAGTACTTC. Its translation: CASRGWGVDEQYF.

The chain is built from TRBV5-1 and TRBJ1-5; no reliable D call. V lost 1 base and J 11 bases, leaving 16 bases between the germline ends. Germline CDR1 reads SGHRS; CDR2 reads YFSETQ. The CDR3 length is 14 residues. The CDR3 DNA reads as TGCGCCAGCAGCTTGAGTGGCCTCCAAGAGACCCAGCATTTT. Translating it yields CASSLSGLQETQHF.

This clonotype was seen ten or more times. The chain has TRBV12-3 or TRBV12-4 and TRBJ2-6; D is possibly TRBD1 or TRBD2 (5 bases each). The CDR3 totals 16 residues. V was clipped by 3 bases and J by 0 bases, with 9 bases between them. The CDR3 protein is CASSLGTYSGANVLTF. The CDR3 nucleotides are TGTGCCAGCAGTTTGGGGACCTACTCTGGGGCCAACGTCCTGACTTTC.

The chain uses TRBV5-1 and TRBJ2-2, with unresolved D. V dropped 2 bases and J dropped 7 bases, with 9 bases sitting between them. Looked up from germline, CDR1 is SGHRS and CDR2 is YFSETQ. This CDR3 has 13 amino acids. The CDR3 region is CASSFTDRGELFF. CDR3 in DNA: TGCGCCAGCAGCTTTACGGATCGCGGGGAGCTGTTTTTT.

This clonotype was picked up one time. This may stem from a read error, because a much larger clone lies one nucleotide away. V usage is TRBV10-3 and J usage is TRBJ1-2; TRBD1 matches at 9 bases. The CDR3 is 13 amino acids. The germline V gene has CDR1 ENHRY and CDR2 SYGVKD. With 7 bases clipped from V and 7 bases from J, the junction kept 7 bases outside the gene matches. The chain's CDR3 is CAIKGQGHLGYTF. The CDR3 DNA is TGTGCCATCAAAGGACAGGGGCACCTTGGCTACACCTTC.

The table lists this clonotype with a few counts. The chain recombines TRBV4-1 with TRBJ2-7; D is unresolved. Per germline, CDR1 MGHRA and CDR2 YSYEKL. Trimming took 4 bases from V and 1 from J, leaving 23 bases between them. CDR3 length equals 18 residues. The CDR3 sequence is CASSPDGVRASLSYEQYF. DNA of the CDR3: TGCGCCAGCAGCCCAGACGGAGTGCGAGCGTCCCTATCCTACGAGCAGTACTTC.

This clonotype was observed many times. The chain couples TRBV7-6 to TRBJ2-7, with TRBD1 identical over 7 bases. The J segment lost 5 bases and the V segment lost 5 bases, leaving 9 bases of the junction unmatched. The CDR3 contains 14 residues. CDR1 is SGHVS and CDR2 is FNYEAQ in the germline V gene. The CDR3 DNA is TGTGCCAGCAGCCCCCGGGACAGATCCCACGAGCAGTACTTC. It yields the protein CASSPRDRSHEQYF.

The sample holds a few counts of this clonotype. CDR3 in DNA: TGTGCCAGCAGCTCGAGGTCCAGATCAGGAGAGACCCAGTACTTC. Its translation is CASSSRSRSGETQYF. V is TRBV3-1 and J is TRBJ2-5; no firm D call. The CDR3 totals 15 residues. Trimming left V 5 bases short and J 4 bases short, with 17 bases between. The germline CDR1 and CDR2 sequences are LGHDT and YNNKEL (reference sequence).

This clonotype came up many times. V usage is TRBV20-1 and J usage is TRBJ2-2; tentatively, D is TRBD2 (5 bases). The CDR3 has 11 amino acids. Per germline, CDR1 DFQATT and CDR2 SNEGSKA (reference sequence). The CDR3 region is CSARDTGELFF. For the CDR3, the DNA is TGCAGCGCGCGGGACACCGGGGAGCTGTTTTTT.

CDR3 nucleotides: TGTGCCAGCAGCCGGAGCGGGAACTACGAGCAGTACGTC. Protein product: CASSRSGNYEQYV. The chain is built from TRBV9 and TRBJ2-7, with 7 bases that match TRBD2. The CDR3 spans 13 residues. V lost 4 bases, J lost 3 bases, and 4 bases stayed unmatched. The germline V gene encodes CDR1 SGDLS and CDR2 YYNGEE.

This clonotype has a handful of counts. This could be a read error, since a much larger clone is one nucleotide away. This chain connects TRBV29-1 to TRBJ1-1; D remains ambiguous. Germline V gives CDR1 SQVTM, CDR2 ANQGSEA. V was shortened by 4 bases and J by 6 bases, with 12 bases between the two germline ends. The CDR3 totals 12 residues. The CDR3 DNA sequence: TGCAGCGTTGCCGTAGGGAGCGCTGAAGCTTTCTTT. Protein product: CSVAVGSAEAFF. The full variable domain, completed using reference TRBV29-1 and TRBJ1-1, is SAVISQKPSRDICQRGTSLTIQCQVDSQVTMMFWYRQQPGQSLTLIATANQGSEATYESGFVIDKFPISRPNLTFSTLTVSNMSPEDSSIYLCSVAVGSAEAFFGQGTRLTVV.

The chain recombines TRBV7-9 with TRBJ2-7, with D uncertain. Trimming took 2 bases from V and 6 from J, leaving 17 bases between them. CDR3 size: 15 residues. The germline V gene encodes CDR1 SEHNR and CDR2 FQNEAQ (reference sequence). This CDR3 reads CASSLLETVVGEQYF. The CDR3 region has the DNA TGTGCCAGCAGCTTATTGGAGACCGTCGTTGGCGAGCAGTACTTC.

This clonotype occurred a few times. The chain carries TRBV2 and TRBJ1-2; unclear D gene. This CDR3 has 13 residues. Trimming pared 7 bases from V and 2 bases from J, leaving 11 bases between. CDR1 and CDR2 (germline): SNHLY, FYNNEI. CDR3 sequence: CASKEEGNYGYTF. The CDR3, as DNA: TGTGCCAGCAAGGAGGAGGGAAACTATGGCTACACCTTC.

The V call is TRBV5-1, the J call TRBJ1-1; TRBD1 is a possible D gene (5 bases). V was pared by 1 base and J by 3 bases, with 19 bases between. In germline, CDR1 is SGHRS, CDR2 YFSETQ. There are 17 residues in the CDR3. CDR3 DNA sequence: TGCGCCAGCAGCTTGTCCACGGTCTCTGGGGGGGACACTGAAGCTTTCTTT. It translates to CASSLSTVSGGDTEAFF.

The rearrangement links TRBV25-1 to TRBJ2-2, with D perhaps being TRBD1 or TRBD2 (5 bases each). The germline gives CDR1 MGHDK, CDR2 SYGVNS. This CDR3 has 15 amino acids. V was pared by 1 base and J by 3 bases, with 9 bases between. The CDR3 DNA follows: TGTGCCAGCAGTGAATGGGACGGATACACCGGGGAGCTGTTTTTT. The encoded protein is CASSEWDGYTGELFF.

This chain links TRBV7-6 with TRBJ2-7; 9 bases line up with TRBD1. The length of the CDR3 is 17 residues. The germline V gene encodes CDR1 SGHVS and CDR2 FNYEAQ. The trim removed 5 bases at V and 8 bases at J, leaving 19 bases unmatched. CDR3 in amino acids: CASSAGLGTGNQPQQYF. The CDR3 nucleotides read TGTGCCAGCAGCGCCGGGTTGGGGACAGGGAATCAGCCCCAGCAGTACTTC.

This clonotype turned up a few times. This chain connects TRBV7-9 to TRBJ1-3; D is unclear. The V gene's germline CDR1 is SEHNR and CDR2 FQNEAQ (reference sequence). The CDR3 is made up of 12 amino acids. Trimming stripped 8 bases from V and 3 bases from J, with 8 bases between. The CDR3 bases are TGTGCCAGCGATTCGGGTGGAAACACCATATATTTT. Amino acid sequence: CASDSGGNTIYF. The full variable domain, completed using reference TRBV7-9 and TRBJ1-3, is DTGVSQNPRHKITKRGQNVTFRCDPISEHNRLYWYRQTLGQGPEFLTYFQNEAQLEKSRLLSDRFSAERPKGSFSTLEIQRTEQGDSAMYLCASDSGGNTIYFGEGSWLTVV.

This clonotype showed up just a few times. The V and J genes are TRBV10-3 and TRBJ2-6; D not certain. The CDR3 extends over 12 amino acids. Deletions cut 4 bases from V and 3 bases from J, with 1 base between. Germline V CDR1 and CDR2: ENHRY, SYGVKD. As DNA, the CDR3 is TGTGCCATCAGTGTTGGGGCCAACGTCCTGACTTTC. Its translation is CAISVGANVLTF.

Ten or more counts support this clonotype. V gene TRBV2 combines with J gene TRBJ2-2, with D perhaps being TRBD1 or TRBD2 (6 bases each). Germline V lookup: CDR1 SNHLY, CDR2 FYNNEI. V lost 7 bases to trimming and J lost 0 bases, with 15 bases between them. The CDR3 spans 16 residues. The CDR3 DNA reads TGTGCCAGCAATAAAGAGGGGGGATCGAACACCGGGGAGCTGTTTTTT. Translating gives CASNKEGGSNTGELFF.

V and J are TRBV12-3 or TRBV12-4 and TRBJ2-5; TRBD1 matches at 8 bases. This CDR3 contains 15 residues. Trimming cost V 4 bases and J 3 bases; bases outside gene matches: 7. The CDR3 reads CASSSDRTGKETQYF. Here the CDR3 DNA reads TGTGCCAGCAGTTCCGATCGGACAGGGAAAGAGACCCAGTACTTC.